A single sample gave rise to the 32 T cell receptor beta chains below, sequenced in a study of radiation and T cells in renal cell carcinoma (dated by TCRdb to about 2020). Library preparation was by the immunoSEQ multiplex PCR assay. This is the immuneACCESS table as TCRdb keeps it, with only in-frame sequences that have V and J called. A part of the clones is gone; compared with another copy, unresolved V genes explain less than half, and the rest is unexplained. Here the sample has around 170,000 clones; less than 90% occur a single time. The ten largest clonotypes hold approximately 10% of the sample. What this sample's time point label stands for: blood 4 weeks post-SBRT, at nephrectomy. The treatment or condition label for this specimen denotes: 15 Gy SBRT to primary tumor, nephrectomy 4 weeks later. The specimen was blood, collected from a patient whose treatment included radiotherapy and nephrectomy. All receptors derive from a woman between 45 and 65 years old with renal cell carcinoma.

This chain uses TRBV19 with TRBJ2-1, with D uncertain. Germline V gene data show CDR1 as LNHDA and CDR2 as SQIVND (reference sequence). The CDR3 is 13 amino acids. The V gene lost 1 base and the J gene lost 4 bases, with 5 bases spanning the gap. Here the CDR3 DNA reads TGTGCCAGTAGTATAGCTCCTTACAATGAGCAGTTCTTC. Protein product: CASSIAPYNEQFF.

To note about this clone: A junction boundary mismatches the germline segment, possibly from a read error. The chain couples TRBV7-7 to TRBJ2-1, with D perhaps TRBD2 (6 bases). The CDR3 covers 16 residues. Germline CDR1 and CDR2: SSHAT and FNYEAQ (reference sequence). CDR3 DNA sequence: TGTGCTAGCAGCTTAGCGGAGGGGTTCCTATCCACTGAGCAGTTCTTC. Translation gives CASSLAEGFLSTEQFF. The full variable domain, its missing parts supplied by reference TRBV7-7 and TRBJ2-1, is GAGVSQSPRYKVTKRGQDVTLRCDPISSHATLYWYQQALGQGPEFLTYFNYEAQPDKSGLPSDRFSAERPEGSISTLTIQRTEQRDSAMYRCASSLAEGFLSTEQFFGPGTRLTVL.

The rearrangement uses TRBV4-1 and TRBJ2-5; D may be TRBD1 (5 bases). V lost 1 base and J lost 5, with 14 bases in between. The germline gives CDR1 MGHRA, CDR2 YSYEKL. The CDR3 is made up of 15 amino acids. CDR3 amino acids: CASSQVGQGGETQYF. CDR3 coding DNA: TGCGCCAGCAGCCAAGTTGGCCAGGGTGGGGAGACCCAGTACTTC.

The chain combines TRBV5-1 with TRBJ2-5; D is ambiguous. Germline values: CDR1 SGHRS, CDR2 YFSETQ. Between the trimmed V and J ends, which lost 3 bases and 2 bases, there was a span of 17 bases. The CDR3 is 16 amino acids. Here the CDR3 DNA reads TGCGCCAGCAGCTCCCAAATCCTCACGGAACAAGAGACCCAGTACTTC. Amino acid sequence: CASSSQILTEQETQYF.

The chain has TRBV28 and TRBJ1-2, with a possible D match to TRBD1 (5 bases). V lost 6 bases, J lost 2 bases, and 10 bases lay in between. The CDR3 runs to 13 residues. Germline V gives CDR1 MDHEN, CDR2 SYDVKM. In DNA form, the CDR3 reads TGTGCCAGCAGCCCCGGGGGAAACTATGGCTACACCTTC. Translating it yields CASSPGGNYGYTF.

The V gene is TRBV2, the J gene TRBJ1-4; D perhaps matches TRBD1 (6 bases). The germline V gene encodes CDR1 SNHLY and CDR2 FYNNEI. This CDR3 region has 16 residues. V was shortened by 2 bases and J by 8 bases, with 18 bases between the two germline ends. The CDR3 nucleotides read TGTGCCAGCAGTGAATGGGGAGGCGATAGGGGGGAAAAACTGTTTTTT. Its translation is CASSEWGGDRGEKLFF.

The rearrangement links TRBV7-2 to TRBJ1-1, with no clear D. The germline gives CDR1 SGHTA, CDR2 FQGNSA. Between the trimmed V and J ends, which lost 3 bases and 11 bases, there was a span of 13 bases. This CDR3 is built from 12 residues. CDR3 sequence: CASSFPSRPAFF. The CDR3 nucleotides read TGTGCCAGCAGCTTTCCCTCCCGCCCCGCTTTCTTT.

The chain links TRBV4-1 to TRBJ2-5, with unresolved D. V was trimmed by 2 bases and J by 2 bases, leaving 18 bases between them. The CDR3 has 17 residues. Germline lookup yields CDR1 MGHRA and CDR2 YSYEKL. The CDR3 DNA reads TGCGCCAGCAGCCAACGGCTCACTACCCGCAAGCAAGAGACCCAGTACTTC. Translated: CASSQRLTTRKQETQYF.

The chain links TRBV10-3 to TRBJ2-1; 8 nucleotides agree with TRBD2. The CDR3 is made up of 14 amino acids. The J segment lost 0 bases and the V segment lost 5 bases, leaving 0 bases of the junction unmatched. Germline loops: CDR1 ENHRY, CDR2 SYGVKD. This chain's CDR3 is CAISSGGSYNEQFF. CDR3 DNA: TGTGCCATCAGTAGCGGGGGCTCCTACAATGAGCAGTTCTTC.

The chain is built from TRBV5-1 and TRBJ2-5; 8 nucleotides line up with TRBD2. The CDR3 is 14 amino acids. Germline V gene lookup returns CDR1 SGHRS and CDR2 YFSETQ. V lost 6 bases to trimming and J lost 3 bases; unmatched junction nucleotides: 7. The CDR3, as DNA: TGCGCCAGCACCCGTAGCGGGGACGAAGAGACCCAGTACTTC. Its protein is CASTRSGDEETQYF.

The rearrangement uses TRBV6-1 and TRBJ1-5, with 7 bases aligning to TRBD1. Per the germline V gene, CDR1 is MNHNS and CDR2 is SASEGT. This CDR3 is 13 amino acids long. Trimming removed 5 bases from V and 6 bases from J; junction bases left unmatched: 4. CDR3 amino acids: CASSTGVSQPQHF. The DNA for the CDR3 is TGTGCCAGCAGTACAGGGGTGAGTCAGCCCCAGCATTTT.

The chain recombines TRBV5-1 with TRBJ1-5, with a possible D match to TRBD1 (6 bases). Germline CDR1 SGHRS, CDR2 YFSETQ. CDR3 length: 15 residues. V lost 0 bases, J lost 5 bases, and 12 bases lay in between. The CDR3 loop is CASSLEGGRDQPQHF. In DNA form, the CDR3 reads TGCGCCAGCAGCTTGGAAGGGGGTCGGGATCAGCCCCAGCATTTT.

The V gene is TRBV2, the J gene TRBJ1-2; a weak D match, TRBD1 (6 bases). The germline V gene encodes CDR1 SNHLY and CDR2 FYNNEI. The V end was cut by 5 bases, the J end by 3 bases, with 10 bases between. This CDR3 has 13 residues. The CDR3 is CASSNGGYYGYTF. CDR3 sequence (DNA): TGTGCCAGCAGTAATGGGGGCTACTATGGCTACACCTTC.

This chain uses TRBV6-6 with TRBJ1-1; D gene uncertain. The CDR3 has 13 residues. From germline, CDR1 is MNHNY and CDR2 SVGAGI (reference sequence). Trimming cost V 2 bases and J 1 base, with 5 bases left between them. CDR3 sequence (DNA): TGTGCCAGCAGTTACCAGACGAACACTGAAGCTTTCTTT. Its protein product is CASSYQTNTEAFF.

The V and J genes are TRBV30 and TRBJ1-1; perhaps TRBD1 as D (5 bases). Germline V gene data show CDR1 as GTSNPN and CDR2 as SVGIG (reference sequence). This CDR3 is 11 amino acids long. The CDR3 DNA reads TGTGCTTGGGGCATGACCACTGAAGCTTTCTTT. Protein product: CAWGMTTEAFF.

CDR3 loop: CASSFGGLDNEQFF. CDR3 in DNA: TGCGCCAGCAGCTTCGGGGGCTTGGACAATGAGCAGTTCTTC. This chain uses TRBV5-1 with TRBJ2-1; D could derive from TRBD1 or TRBD2 (6 bases each). Trimming took 2 bases from V and 5 from J, leaving 11 bases between them. Germline V CDR1 and CDR2: SGHRS, YFSETQ. The CDR3 is 14 residues long.

The V call is TRBV6-5, the J call TRBJ1-2; 7 positions agree with TRBD1. Per the germline V gene, CDR1 is MNHEY and CDR2 is SVGAGI. The CDR3 is 14 residues long. Trimming at V came to 5 bases and at J to 8 bases, leaving 11 bases not matched to a gene. The CDR3 sequence: CASSKTTGSKGYTF. CDR3 DNA: TGTGCCAGCAGTAAAACGACAGGGTCGAAGGGCTACACCTTC.

This clone was detected a few times. V gene TRBV15 combines with J gene TRBJ2-7; 10 nucleotides align to TRBD1. Looked up from germline, CDR1 is LNHNV and CDR2 is YYDKDF (reference sequence). V was pared by 9 bases and J by 9 bases, with 14 bases of the junction left unmatched. This CDR3 spans 14 amino acids. The CDR3 loop is CATRQGAAENRQYF. In DNA form, the CDR3 reads TGTGCCACTCGACAGGGGGCCGCGGAGAATCGGCAGTACTTC.

This chain joins TRBV5-4 and TRBJ2-3, with 7 bases identical to TRBD2. The V and J ends lost 4 bases and 5 bases, in that order; junction bases with no gene match: 7. Germline lookup yields CDR1 SGHNT and CDR2 YYREEE (reference sequence). The CDR3 has 14 residues. The DNA of the CDR3 is TGTGCCAGCAGCGTGACTAGCTGGAGAGATACGCAGTATTTT. Translating it yields CASSVTSWRDTQYF.

This rearrangement joins TRBV6-1 to TRBJ1-3; D ambiguous. The CDR3 contains 15 residues. Germline V lookup: CDR1 MNHNS, CDR2 SASEGT. V lost 5 bases and J lost 2, with 13 bases in between. Written as DNA, the CDR3 is TGTGCCAGCAGTCGCGACCCGGGTACTGGAAACACCATATATTTT. Translation: CASSRDPGTGNTIYF.

This clone was observed a handful of times. The V gene is TRBV2, the J gene TRBJ1-1, with D possibly being TRBD1 (5 bases). V lost 7 bases and J lost 1, with 10 bases in between. The CDR3 is 13 residues long. Per the germline V gene, CDR1 is SNHLY and CDR2 is FYNNEI. The CDR3 region has the DNA TGTGCCAGCAAGGCGGGGGAGAACACTGAAGCTTTCTTT. Amino acid sequence: CASKAGENTEAFF.

The V call is TRBV6-5, the J call TRBJ1-1, with D unclear. CDR1 is MNHEY and CDR2 is SVGAGI in the germline V gene. The CDR3 runs to 15 residues. Trimming removed 2 bases at V and 5 bases at J, with 15 bases between. The CDR3 region has the DNA TGTGCCAGCAGTTACGGCACTATGGGCGATACTGAAGCTTTCTTT. It yields the protein CASSYGTMGDTEAFF.

V usage is TRBV5-8 and J usage is TRBJ2-7; 8 nucleotides match TRBD1. Germline V gene sequence: CDR1 SGHTS, CDR2 YDEGEE. The ends lost 4 bases at V and 0 bases at J; junction bases unmatched: 6. CDR3 length: 15 amino acids. CDR3 protein: CASSQDRASSYEQYF. The CDR3 nucleotides are TGTGCCAGCAGCCAGGACAGGGCGAGCTCCTACGAGCAGTACTTC.

V gene TRBV18 combines with J gene TRBJ1-1; TRBD1 might be the D (5 bases). CDR3 length: 14 residues. Germline V lookup: CDR1 KGHSH, CDR2 LQKENI. V shed 2 bases and J shed 5 bases, with 12 bases lying between them. CDR3: CASSPGRDVTEAFF. CDR3 bases: TGTGCCAGCTCACCAGGCAGGGATGTAACTGAAGCTTTCTTT. The full variable domain, completed using reference TRBV18 and TRBJ1-1, is NAGVMQNPRHLVRRRGQEARLRCSPMKGHSHVYWYRQLPEEGLKFMVYLQKENIIDESGMPKERFSAEFPKEGPSILRIQQVVRGDSAAYFCASSPGRDVTEAFFGQGTRLTVV.

This chain links TRBV2 with TRBJ1-2; possibly TRBD1 for D (5 bases). The germline V gene has CDR1 SNHLY and CDR2 FYNNEI. V was clipped by 4 bases and J by 2 bases, with 8 bases between them. This CDR3 has 13 amino acids. In DNA, the CDR3 is TGTGCCAGCAGTGGACAGCTGAACTATGGCTACACCTTC. Amino acids: CASSGQLNYGYTF. Based on the CDR3 plus reference TRBV2 and TRBJ1-2, the full variable domain is EPEVTQTPSHQVTQMGQEVILRCVPISNHLYFYWYRQILGQKVEFLVSFYNNEISEKSEIFDDQFSVERPDGSNFTLKIRSTKLEDSAMYFCASSGQLNYGYTFGSGTRLTVV.

J is TRBJ2-3 and V is TRBV7-2, with D uncertain. The V gene's germline CDR1 is SGHTA and CDR2 FQGNSA. The CDR3 spans 14 residues. V lost 6 bases and J lost 2, with 12 bases in between. The CDR3 reads CASSRVALTDTQYF. CDR3 in DNA: TGTGCCAGCAGTAGGGTCGCGCTCACAGATACGCAGTATTTT.

This chain uses TRBV14 with TRBJ1-4, with D unclear. This CDR3 is built from 14 residues. V was cut by 2 bases and J by 7 bases, with 11 bases left in between. Germline values: CDR1 SGHDN, CDR2 FVKESK. This CDR3 reads CASSQRNRGEKLFF. CDR3 bases: TGTGCCAGCAGCCAACGGAACCGGGGTGAAAAACTGTTTTTT. The full variable domain, rest sourced from reference TRBV14 and TRBJ1-4, is EAGVTQFPSHSVIEKGQTVTLRCDPISGHDNLYWYRRVMGKEIKFLLHFVKESKQDESGMPNNRFLAERTGGTYSTLKVQPAELEDSGVYFCASSQRNRGEKLFFGSGTQLSVL.

The chain employs TRBV2 and TRBJ2-5; a possible D gene is TRBD1 (8 bases). Germline CDR1 SNHLY, CDR2 FYNNEI. The CDR3 consists of 15 residues. Deletions cut 8 bases from V and 2 bases from J, with 18 bases between. In nucleotides, the CDR3 is TGTGCCAGCGGGGGGGGGACAGGTCCTCAAGAGACCCAGTACTTC. It yields the protein CASGGGTGPQETQYF.

The chain recombines TRBV25-1 with TRBJ2-7, with 10 bases identical to TRBD2. The V gene end was trimmed by 2 bases and the J gene end by 5 bases; junction bases not matched to a gene: 9. CDR1 is MGHDK and CDR2 is SYGVNS in the germline V gene. CDR3 length: 16 residues. The CDR3 spells CASSELAGAPTDEQYF. The CDR3 coding sequence is TGTGCCAGCAGTGAACTAGCGGGGGCGCCGACCGACGAGCAGTACTTC.

This chain connects TRBV27 to TRBJ1-1, with a tentative D call TRBD1 (6 bases). Germline-derived CDR1 and CDR2 are MNHEY and SMNVEV (reference sequence). Trimming pared 1 base from V and 1 base from J, leaving 16 bases between. The CDR3 loop spans 17 amino acids. CDR3 coding DNA: TGTGCCAGCAGTTTATTTTCCAGGGGTCGAACGAACACTGAAGCTTTCTTT. It encodes CASSLFSRGRTNTEAFF.

This chain joins TRBV9 and TRBJ2-5; 7 nucleotides match TRBD2. Per the germline V gene, CDR1 is SGDLS and CDR2 is YYNGEE. The CDR3 is 15 residues long. V lost 3 bases to trimming and J lost 0 bases; unmatched junction nucleotides: 5. In DNA form, the CDR3 reads TGTGCCAGCAGCGCCAACCGGGGGGACCAAGAGACCCAGTACTTC. Protein product: CASSANRGDQETQYF.

The chain joins TRBV7-9 to TRBJ1-2; TRBD1 aligns across 8 bases. The CDR3 has 15 amino acids. The germline V gene encodes CDR1 SEHNR and CDR2 FQNEAQ (reference sequence). Trimming at V came to 5 bases and at J to 3 bases, leaving 8 bases not matched to a gene. Here the CDR3 reads CASSARTGTDYGYTF. The CDR3 nucleotides read TGTGCCAGCAGCGCCAGGACAGGGACCGACTATGGCTACACCTTC.